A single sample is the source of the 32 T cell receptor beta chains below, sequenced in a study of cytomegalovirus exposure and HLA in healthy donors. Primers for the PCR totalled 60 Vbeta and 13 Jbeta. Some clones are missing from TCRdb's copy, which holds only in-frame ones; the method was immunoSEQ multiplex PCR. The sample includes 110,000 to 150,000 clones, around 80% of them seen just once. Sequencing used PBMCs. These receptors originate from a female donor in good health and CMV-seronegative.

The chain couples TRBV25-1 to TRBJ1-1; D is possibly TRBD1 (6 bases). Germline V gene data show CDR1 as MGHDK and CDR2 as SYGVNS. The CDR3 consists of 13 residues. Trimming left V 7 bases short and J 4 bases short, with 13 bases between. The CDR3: CASKAGGRTEAFF. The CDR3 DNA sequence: TGTGCCAGCAAAGCCGGGGGGCGCACTGAAGCTTTCTTT.

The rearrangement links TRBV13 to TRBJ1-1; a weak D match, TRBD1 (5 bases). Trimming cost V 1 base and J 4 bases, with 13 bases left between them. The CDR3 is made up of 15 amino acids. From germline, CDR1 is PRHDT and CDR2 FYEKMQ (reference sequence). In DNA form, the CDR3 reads TGTGCCAGCAGCTTAGAGGCGGGGCAGGGCACTGAAGCTTTCTTT. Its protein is CASSLEAGQGTEAFF. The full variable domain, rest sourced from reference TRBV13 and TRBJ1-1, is AAGVIQSPRHLIKEKRETATLKCYPIPRHDTVYWYQQGPGQDPQFLISFYEKMQSDKGSIPDRFSAQQFSDYHSELNMSSLELGDSALYFCASSLEAGQGTEAFFGQGTRLTVV.

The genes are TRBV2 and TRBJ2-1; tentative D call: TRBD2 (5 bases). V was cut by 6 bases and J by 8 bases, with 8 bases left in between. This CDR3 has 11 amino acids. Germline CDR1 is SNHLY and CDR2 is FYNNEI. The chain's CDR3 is CASRRGYEQFF. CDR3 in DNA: TGTGCCAGCAGACGAGGGTATGAGCAGTTCTTC.

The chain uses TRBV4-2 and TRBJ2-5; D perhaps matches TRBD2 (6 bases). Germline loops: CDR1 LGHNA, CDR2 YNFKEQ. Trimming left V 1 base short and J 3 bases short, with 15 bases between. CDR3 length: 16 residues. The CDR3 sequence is CASSQVVRGGEETQYF. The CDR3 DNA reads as TGTGCCAGCAGCCAAGTCGTCCGGGGAGGAGAAGAGACCCAGTACTTC.

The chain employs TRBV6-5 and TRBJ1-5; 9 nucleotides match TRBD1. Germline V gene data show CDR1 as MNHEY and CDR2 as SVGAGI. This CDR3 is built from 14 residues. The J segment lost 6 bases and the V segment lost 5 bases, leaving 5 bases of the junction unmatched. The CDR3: CASSTGTGSQPQHF. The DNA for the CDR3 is TGTGCCAGCAGTACCGGGACAGGGAGTCAGCCCCAGCATTTT.

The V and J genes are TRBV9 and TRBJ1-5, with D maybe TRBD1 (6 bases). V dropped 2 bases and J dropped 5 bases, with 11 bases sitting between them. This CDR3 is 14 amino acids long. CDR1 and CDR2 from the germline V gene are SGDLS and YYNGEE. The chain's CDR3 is CASSVDSNYQPQHF. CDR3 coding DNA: TGTGCCAGCAGCGTGGACAGCAACTATCAGCCCCAGCATTTT. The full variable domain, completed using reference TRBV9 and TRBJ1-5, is DSGVTQTPKHLITATGQRVTLRCSPRSGDLSVYWYQQSLDQGLQFLIQYYNGEERAKGNILERFSAQQFPDLHSELNLSSLELGDSALYFCASSVDSNYQPQHFGDGTRLSIL.

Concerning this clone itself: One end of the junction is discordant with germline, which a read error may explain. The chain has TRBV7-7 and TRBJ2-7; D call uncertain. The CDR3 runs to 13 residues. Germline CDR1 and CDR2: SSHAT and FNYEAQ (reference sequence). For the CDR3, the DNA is TGTGCTAGCAGCTTTAGTAGCTCCTACGAGCAGTACTTC. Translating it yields CASSFSSSYEQYF.

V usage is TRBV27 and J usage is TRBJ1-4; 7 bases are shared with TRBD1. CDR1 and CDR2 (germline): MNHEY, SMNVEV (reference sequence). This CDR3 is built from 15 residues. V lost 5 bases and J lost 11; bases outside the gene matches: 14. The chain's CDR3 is CASSSGGGRGWKLFF. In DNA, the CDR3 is TGTGCCAGCAGTAGCGGAGGGGGCCGGGGTTGGAAACTGTTTTTT.

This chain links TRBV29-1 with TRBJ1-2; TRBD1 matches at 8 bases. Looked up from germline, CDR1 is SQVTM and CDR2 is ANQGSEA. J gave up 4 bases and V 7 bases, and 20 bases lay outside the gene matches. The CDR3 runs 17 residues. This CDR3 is CSAVDRDNSWGAYGYTF. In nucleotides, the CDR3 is TGCAGCGCCGTGGACAGGGATAATTCTTGGGGGGCCTATGGCTACACCTTC.

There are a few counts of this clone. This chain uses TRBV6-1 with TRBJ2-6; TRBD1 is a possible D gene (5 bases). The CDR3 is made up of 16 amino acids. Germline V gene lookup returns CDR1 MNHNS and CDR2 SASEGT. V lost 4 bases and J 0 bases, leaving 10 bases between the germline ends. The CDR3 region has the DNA TGTGCCAGCAGTGCCTCGACAGTCTCTGGGGCCAACGTCCTGACTTTC. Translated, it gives CASSASTVSGANVLTF.

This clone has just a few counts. This CDR3 is CASSFQQGLAKNIQYF. In nucleotides, the CDR3 is TGTGCCAGCAGCTTTCAACAGGGGTTAGCCAAAAACATTCAGTACTTC. The chain recombines TRBV7-2 with TRBJ2-4, with TRBD1 identical over 7 bases. Per germline, CDR1 SGHTA and CDR2 FQGNSA. This CDR3 is built from 16 residues. V shed 3 bases, J shed 0 bases, and the junction held 5 bases outside the gene matches.

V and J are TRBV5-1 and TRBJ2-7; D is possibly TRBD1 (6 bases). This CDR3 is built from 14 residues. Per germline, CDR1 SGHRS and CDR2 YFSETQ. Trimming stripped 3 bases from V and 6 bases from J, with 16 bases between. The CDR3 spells CASSSGTVGAEQYF. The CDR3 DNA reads TGCGCCAGCAGCTCCGGGACCGTGGGGGCCGAGCAGTACTTC.

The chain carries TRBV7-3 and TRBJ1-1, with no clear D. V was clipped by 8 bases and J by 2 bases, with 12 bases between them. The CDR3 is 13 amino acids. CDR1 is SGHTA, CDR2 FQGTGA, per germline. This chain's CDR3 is CASGLLANTEAFF. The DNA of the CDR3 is TGTGCCAGCGGGCTTTTGGCCAACACTGAAGCTTTCTTT.

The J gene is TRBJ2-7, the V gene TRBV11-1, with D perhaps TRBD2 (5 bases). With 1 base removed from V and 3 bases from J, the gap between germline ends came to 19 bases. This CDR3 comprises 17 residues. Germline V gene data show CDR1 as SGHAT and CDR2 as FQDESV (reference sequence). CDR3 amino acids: CASSLESYHGLYYEQYF. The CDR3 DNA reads TGTGCCAGCAGCTTAGAGTCCTACCATGGACTGTACTACGAGCAGTACTTC.

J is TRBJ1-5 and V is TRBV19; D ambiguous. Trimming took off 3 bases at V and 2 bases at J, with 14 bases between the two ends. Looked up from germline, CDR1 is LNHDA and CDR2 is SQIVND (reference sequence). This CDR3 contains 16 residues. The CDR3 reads CASSIVGRIGNQPQHF. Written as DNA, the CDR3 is TGTGCCAGTAGTATCGTCGGCAGGATCGGCAATCAGCCCCAGCATTTT.

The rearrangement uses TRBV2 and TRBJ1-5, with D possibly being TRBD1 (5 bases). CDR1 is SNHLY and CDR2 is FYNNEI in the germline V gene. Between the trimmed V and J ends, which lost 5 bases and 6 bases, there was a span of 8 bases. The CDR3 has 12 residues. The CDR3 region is CASSQDIQPQHF. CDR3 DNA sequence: TGTGCCAGCAGTCAGGACATTCAGCCCCAGCATTTT.

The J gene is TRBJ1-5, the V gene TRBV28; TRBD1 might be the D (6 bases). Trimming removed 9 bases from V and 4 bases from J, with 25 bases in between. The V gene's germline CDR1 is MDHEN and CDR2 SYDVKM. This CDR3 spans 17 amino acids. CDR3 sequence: CASSLSPHRATNQPQHF. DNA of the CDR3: TGTGCCAGTTCATTGTCGCCCCACAGGGCCACAAATCAGCCCCAGCATTTT.

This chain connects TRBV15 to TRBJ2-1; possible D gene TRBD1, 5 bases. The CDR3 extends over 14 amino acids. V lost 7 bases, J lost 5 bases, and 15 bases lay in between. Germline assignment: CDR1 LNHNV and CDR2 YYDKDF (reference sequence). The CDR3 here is CATKTAFAHNEQFF. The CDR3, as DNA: TGTGCCACCAAGACAGCATTTGCCCACAATGAGCAGTTCTTC.

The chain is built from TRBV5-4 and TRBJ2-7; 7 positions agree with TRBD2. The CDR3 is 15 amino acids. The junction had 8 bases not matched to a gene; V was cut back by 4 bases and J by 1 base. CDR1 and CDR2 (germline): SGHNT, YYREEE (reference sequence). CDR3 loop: CASSPRTSRSYEQYF. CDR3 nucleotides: TGTGCCAGCAGCCCCCGGACTAGTAGGTCCTACGAGCAGTACTTC.

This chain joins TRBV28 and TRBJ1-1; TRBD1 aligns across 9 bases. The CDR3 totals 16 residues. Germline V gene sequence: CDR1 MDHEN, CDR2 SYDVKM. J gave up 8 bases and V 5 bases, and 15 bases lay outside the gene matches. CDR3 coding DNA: TGTGCCAGCAGTGGAAGGACCGGGACAGGGCACTTCGAAGCTTTCTTT. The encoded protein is CASSGRTGTGHFEAFF.

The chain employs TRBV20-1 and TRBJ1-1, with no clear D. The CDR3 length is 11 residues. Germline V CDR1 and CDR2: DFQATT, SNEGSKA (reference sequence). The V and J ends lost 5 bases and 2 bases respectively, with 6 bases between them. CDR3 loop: CSAQINTEAFF. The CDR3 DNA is TGCAGTGCTCAGATAAACACTGAAGCTTTCTTT.

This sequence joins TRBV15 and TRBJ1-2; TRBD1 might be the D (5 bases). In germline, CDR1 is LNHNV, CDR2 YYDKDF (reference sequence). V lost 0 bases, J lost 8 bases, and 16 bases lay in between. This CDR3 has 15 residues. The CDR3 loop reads CATSRDLDSPWGYTF. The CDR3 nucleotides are TGTGCCACCAGCAGAGATCTAGACAGCCCTTGGGGCTACACCTTC.

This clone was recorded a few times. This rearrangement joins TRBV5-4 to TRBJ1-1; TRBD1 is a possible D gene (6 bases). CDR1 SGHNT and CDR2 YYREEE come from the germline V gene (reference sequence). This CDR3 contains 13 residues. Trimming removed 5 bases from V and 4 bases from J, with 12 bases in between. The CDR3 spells CASRGGQPTEAFF. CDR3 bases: TGTGCCAGCAGGGGCGGACAGCCCACTGAAGCTTTCTTT. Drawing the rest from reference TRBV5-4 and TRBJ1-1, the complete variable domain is ETGVTQSPTHLIKTRGQQVTLRCSSQSGHNTVSWYQQALGQGPQFIFQYYREEENGRGNFPPRFSGLQFPNYSSELNVNALELDDSALYLCASRGGQPTEAFFGQGTRLTVV.

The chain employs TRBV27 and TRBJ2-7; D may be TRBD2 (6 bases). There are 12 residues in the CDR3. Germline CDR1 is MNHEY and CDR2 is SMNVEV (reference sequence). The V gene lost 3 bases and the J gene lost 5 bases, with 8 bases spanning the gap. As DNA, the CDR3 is TGTGCCAGCAGTTTGAGCGGGCACGAGCAGTACTTC. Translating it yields CASSLSGHEQYF.

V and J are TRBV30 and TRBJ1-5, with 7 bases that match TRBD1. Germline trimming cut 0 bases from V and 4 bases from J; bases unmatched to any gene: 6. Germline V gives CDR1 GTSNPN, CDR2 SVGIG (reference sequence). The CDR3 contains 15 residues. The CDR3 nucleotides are TGTGCCTGGAGTGTAGACGGACAGGCAAATCAGCCCCAGCATTTT. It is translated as CAWSVDGQANQPQHF.

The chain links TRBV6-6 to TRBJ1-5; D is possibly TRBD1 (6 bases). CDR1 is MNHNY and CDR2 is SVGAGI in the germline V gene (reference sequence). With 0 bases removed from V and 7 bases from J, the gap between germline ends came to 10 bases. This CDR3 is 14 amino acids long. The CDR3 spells CASSYSQGGQPQHF. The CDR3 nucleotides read TGTGCCAGCAGTTACTCACAGGGCGGCCAGCCCCAGCATTTT.

CDR3 in amino acids: CASSNSGRPSGEQYF. CDR3 sequence (DNA): TGTGCCAGCAGCAATAGCGGGAGACCATCAGGCGAGCAGTACTTC. The rearrangement uses TRBV13 and TRBJ2-7; 9 nucleotides agree with TRBD2. V lost 5 bases and J lost 6; bases outside the gene matches: 11. This CDR3 comprises 15 residues. Germline V gene sequence: CDR1 PRHDT, CDR2 FYEKMQ (reference sequence).

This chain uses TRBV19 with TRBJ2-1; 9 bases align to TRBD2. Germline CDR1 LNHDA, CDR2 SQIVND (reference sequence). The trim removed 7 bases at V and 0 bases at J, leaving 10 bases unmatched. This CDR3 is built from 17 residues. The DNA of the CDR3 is TGTGCCAGTAAGGATAGCGGGAGCTCTAGCTCCTACAATGAGCAGTTCTTC. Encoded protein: CASKDSGSSSSYNEQFF.

The CDR3 DNA is TGCGCCAGCAGCTTGGGCCAGGGCTCCAATCAGCCCCAGCATTTT. Protein: CASSLGQGSNQPQHF. This chain links TRBV5-1 with TRBJ1-5, with a weak D call TRBD1 (5 bases). With 0 bases removed from V and 3 bases from J, the gap between germline ends came to 10 bases. Germline CDR1 reads SGHRS; CDR2 reads YFSETQ. This CDR3 has 15 residues. The complete variable domain, with remaining parts taken from reference TRBV5-1 and TRBJ1-5, reads KAGVTQTPRYLIKTRGQQVTLSCSPISGHRSVSWYQQTPGQGLQFLFEYFSETQRNKGNFPGRFSGRQFSNSRSEMNVSTLELGDSALYLCASSLGQGSNQPQHFGDGTRLSIL.

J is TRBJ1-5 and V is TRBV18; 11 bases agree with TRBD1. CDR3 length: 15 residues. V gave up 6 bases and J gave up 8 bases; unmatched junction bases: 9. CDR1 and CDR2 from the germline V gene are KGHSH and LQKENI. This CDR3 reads CASSRGTGGQEPQHF. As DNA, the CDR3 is TGTGCCAGCTCCCGAGGGACAGGGGGTCAAGAGCCCCAGCATTTT.

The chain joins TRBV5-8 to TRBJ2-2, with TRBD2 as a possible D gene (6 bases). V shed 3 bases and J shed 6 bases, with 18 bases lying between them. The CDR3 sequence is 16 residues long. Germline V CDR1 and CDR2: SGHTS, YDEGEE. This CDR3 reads CASSSGTLRIAGELFF. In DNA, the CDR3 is TGTGCCAGCAGCTCGGGGACTCTGCGGATAGCCGGGGAGCTGTTTTTT.

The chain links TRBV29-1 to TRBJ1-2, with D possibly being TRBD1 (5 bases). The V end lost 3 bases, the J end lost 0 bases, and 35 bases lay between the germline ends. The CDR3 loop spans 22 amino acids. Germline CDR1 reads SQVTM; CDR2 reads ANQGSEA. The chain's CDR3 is CSVEVELGPHRKTFPANYGYTF. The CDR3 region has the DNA TGCAGCGTTGAGGTAGAGCTGGGTCCCCACAGGAAAACGTTTCCTGCTAACTATGGCTACACCTTC.